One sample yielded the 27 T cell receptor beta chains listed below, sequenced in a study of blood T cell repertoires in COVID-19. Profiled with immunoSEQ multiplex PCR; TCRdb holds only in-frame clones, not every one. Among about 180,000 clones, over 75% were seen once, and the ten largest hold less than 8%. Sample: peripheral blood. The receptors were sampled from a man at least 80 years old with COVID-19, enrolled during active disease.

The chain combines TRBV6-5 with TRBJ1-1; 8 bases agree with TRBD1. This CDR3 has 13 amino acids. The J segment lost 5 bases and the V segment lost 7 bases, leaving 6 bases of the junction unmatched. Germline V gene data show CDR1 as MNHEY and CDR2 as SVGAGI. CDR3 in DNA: TGTGCCAGCACCCTTCGGACAGGGACTGAAGCTTTCTTT. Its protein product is CASTLRTGTEAFF.

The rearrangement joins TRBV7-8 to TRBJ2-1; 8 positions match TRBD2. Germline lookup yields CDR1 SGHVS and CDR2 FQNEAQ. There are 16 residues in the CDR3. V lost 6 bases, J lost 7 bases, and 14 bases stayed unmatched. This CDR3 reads CASRALGGGSRNEQFF. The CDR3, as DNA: TGTGCCAGCAGGGCTCTCGGCGGGGGGAGTCGGAATGAGCAGTTCTTC. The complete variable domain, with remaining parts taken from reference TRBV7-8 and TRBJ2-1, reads GAGVSQSPRYKVAKRGQDVALRCDPISGHVSLFWYQQALGQGPEFLTYFQNEAQLDKSGLPSDRFFAERPEGSVSTLKIQRTQQEDSAVYLCASRALGGGSRNEQFFGPGTRLTVL.

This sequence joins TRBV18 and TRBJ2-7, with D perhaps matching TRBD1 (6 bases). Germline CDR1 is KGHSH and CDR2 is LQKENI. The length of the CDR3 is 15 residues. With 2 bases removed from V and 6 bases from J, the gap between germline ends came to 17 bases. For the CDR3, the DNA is TGTGCCAGCTCACCAGGGGGCAGCTCCGTGGGCGAGCAGTACTTC. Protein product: CASSPGGSSVGEQYF.

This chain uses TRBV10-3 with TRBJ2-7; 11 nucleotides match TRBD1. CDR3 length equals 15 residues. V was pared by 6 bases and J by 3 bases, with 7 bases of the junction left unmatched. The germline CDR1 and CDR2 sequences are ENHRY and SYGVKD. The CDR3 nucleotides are TGTGCCATCAGGGAGCCGGGACAGGGGGACTACGAGCAGTACTTC. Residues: CAIREPGQGDYEQYF.

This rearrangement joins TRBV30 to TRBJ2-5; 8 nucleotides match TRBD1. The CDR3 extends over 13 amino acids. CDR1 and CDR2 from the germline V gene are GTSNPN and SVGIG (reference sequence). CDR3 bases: TGTGGTAAGGAGGACAGGGATTTTGAGACCCAGTACTTC. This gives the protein CGKEDRDFETQYF. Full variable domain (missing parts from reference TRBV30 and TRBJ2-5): SQTIHQWPATLVQPVGSPLSLECTVEGTSNPNLYWYRQAAGRGLQLLFYSVGIGQISSEVPQNLSASRPQDRQFILSSKKLLLSDSGFYLCGKEDRDFETQYFGPGTRLLVL.

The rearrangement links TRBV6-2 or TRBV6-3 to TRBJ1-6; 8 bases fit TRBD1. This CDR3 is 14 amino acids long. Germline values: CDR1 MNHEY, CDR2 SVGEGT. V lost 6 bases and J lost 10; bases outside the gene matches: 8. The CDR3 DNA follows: TGTGCCAGCAGCCGCGACAGGGGTTACTCACCCCTCCACTTT. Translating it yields CASSRDRGYSPLHF.

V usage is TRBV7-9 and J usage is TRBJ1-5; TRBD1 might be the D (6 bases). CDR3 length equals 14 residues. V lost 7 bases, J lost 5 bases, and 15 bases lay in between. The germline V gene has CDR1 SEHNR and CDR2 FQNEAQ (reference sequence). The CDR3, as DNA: TGTGCCAGCACGGTTTCGGGGGGCCATCAGCCCCAGCATTTT. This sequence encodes CASTVSGGHQPQHF.

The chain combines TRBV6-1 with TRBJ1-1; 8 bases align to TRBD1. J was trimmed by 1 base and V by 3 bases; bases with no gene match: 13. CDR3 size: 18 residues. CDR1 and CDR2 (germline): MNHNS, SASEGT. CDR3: CASSDAWTGKTKNTEAFF. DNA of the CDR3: TGTGCCAGCAGTGACGCCTGGACAGGGAAGACAAAGAACACTGAAGCTTTCTTT.

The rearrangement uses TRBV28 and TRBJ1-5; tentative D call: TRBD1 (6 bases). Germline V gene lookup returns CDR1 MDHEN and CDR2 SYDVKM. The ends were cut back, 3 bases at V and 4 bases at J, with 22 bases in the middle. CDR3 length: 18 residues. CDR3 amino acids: CASSFPLNRVNGNQPQHF. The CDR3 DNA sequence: TGTGCCAGCAGTTTCCCCTTAAACAGGGTAAATGGGAATCAGCCCCAGCATTTT.

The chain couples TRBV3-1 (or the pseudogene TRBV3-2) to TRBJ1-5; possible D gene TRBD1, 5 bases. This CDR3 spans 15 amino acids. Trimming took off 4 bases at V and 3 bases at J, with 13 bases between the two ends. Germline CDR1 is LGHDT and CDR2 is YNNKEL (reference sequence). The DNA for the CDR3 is TGTGCCAGCAGCCTCGGGACTGCGCACAATCAGCCCCAGCATTTT. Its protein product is CASSLGTAHNQPQHF.

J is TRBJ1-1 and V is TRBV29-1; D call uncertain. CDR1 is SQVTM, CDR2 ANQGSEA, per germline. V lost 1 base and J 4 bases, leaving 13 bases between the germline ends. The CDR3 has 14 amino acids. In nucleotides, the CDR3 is TGCAGCGTTGAAGTAGGAGGGCTGGGCACTGAAGCTTTCTTT. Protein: CSVEVGGLGTEAFF. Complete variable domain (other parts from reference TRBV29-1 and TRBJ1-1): SAVISQKPSRDICQRGTSLTIQCQVDSQVTMMFWYRQQPGQSLTLIATANQGSEATYESGFVIDKFPISRPNLTFSTLTVSNMSPEDSSIYLCSVEVGGLGTEAFFGQGTRLTVV.

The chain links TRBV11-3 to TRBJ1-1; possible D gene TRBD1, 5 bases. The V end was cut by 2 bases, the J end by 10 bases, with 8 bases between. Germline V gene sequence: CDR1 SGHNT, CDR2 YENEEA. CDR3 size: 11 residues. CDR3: CASSLSQGAFF. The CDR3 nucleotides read TGTGCCAGCAGCTTAAGTCAGGGAGCTTTCTTT. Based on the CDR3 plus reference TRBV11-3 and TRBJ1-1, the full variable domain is EAGVVQSPRYKIIEKKQPVAFWCNPISGHNTLYWYLQNLGQGPELLIRYENEEAVDDSQLPKDRFSAERLKGVDSTLKIQPAELGDSAVYLCASSLSQGAFFGQGTRLTVV.

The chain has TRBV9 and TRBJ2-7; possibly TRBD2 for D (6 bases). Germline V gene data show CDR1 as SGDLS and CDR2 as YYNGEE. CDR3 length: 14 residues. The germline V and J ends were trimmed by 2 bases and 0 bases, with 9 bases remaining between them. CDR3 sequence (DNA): TGTGCCAGCAGCGTTGGGGGGAGCTCCTACGAGCAGTACTTC. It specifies CASSVGGSSYEQYF.

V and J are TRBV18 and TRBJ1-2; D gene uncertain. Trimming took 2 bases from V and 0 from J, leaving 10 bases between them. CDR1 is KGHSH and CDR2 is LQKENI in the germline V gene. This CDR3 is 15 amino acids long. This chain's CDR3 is CASSPGAVPNYGYTF. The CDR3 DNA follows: TGTGCCAGCTCACCAGGAGCGGTACCTAACTATGGCTACACCTTC.

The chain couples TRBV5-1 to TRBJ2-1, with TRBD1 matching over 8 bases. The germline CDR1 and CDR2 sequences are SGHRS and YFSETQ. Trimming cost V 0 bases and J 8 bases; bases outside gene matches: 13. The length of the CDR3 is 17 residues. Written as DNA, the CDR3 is TGCGCCAGCAGCTTGGGGGTTTGGACAGGGTCAGCCTATGAGCAGTTCTTC. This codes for CASSLGVWTGSAYEQFF.

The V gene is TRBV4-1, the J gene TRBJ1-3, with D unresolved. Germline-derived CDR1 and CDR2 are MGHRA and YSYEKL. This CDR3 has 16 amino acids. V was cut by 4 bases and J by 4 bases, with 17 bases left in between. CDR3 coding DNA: TGCGCCAGCAGCCTCGGGTCCCAGAAAATCGGAAACACCATATATTTT. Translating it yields CASSLGSQKIGNTIYF.

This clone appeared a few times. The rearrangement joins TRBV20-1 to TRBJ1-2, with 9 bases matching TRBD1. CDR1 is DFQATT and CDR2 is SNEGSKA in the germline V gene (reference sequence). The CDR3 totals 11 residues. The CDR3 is CRSRTGVGYTF. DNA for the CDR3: TGCAGGTCGCGGACAGGGGTGGGCTACACCTTC.

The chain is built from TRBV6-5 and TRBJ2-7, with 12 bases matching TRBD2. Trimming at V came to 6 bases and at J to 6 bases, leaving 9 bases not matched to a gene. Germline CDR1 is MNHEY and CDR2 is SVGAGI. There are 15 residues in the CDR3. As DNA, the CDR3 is TGTGCCAGCAGCGTCACGGGACTAGCGGGTGGCGAGCAGTACTTC. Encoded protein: CASSVTGLAGGEQYF.

The CDR3 sequence is CASSLGTSGDYEQYF. CDR3 nucleotide sequence: TGTGCCAGCAGCCTCGGGACTAGCGGGGACTACGAGCAGTACTTC. The gene calls are TRBV11-2 and TRBJ2-7, with TRBD2 identical over 13 bases. Germline-derived CDR1 and CDR2 are SGHAT and FQNNGV. V lost 5 bases and J lost 3; bases outside the gene matches: 4. This CDR3 comprises 15 residues.

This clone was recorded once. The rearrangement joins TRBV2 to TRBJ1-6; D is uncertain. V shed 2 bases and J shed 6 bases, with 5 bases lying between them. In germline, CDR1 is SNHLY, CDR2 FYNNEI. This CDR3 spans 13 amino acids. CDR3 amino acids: CASSENSNSPLHF. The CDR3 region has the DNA TGTGCCAGCAGTGAAAACAGTAATTCACCCCTCCACTTT.

In nucleotides, the CDR3 is TGTGCCAGCAGTTCCCGCCTAGCGGGGACCGGGGAGCTGTTTTTT. This encodes CASSSRLAGTGELFF. The J gene is TRBJ2-2, the V gene TRBV27; TRBD2 matches at 9 bases. The CDR3 has 15 amino acids. The V segment lost 4 bases and the J segment 5 bases; nucleotides outside the gene matches: 5. CDR1 MNHEY and CDR2 SMNVEV come from the germline V gene (reference sequence).

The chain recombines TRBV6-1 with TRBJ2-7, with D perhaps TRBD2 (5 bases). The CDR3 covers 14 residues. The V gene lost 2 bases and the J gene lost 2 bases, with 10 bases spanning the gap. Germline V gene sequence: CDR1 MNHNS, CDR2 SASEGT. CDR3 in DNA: TGTGCCAGCAGTGAACAGGACTGGACCTACGAGCAGTACTTC. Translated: CASSEQDWTYEQYF.

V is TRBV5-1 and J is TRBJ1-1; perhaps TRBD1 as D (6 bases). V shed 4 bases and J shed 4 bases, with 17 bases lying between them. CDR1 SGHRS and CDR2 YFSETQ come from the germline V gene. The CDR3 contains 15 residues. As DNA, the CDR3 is TGCGCCAGCAGCCCCCCCAGGACAGACCTCACTGAAGCTTTCTTT. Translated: CASSPPRTDLTEAFF.

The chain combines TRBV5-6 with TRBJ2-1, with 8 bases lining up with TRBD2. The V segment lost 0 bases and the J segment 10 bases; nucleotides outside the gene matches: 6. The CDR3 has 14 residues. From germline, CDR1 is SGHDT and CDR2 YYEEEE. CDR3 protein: CASSLASGGPEQFF. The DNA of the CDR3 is TGTGCCAGCAGCTTGGCGTCGGGGGGGCCCGAGCAGTTCTTC.

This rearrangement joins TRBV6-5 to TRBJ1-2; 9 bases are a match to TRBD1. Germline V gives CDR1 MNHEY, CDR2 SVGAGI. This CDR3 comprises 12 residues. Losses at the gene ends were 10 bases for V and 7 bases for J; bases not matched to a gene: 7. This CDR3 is CAIYRGQGGYTF. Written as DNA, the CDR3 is TGTGCCATCTACAGGGGGCAGGGTGGCTACACCTTC.

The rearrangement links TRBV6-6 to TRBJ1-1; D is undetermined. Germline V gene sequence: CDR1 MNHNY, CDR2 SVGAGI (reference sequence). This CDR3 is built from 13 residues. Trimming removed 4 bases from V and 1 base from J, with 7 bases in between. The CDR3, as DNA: TGTGCCAGCAGTTTTGAACAGAACACTGAAGCTTTCTTT. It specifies CASSFEQNTEAFF.

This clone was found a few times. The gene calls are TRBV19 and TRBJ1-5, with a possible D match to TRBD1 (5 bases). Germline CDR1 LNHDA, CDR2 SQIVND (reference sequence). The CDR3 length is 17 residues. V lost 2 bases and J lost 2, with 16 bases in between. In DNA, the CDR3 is TGTGCCAGTAGTATACAGGGCTGGGGTCGGGGCAATCAGCCCCAGCATTTT. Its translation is CASSIQGWGRGNQPQHF. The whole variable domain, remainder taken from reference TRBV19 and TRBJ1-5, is DGGITQSPKYLFRKEGQNVTLSCEQNLNHDAMYWYRQDPGQGLRLIYYSQIVNDFQKGDIAEGYSVSREKKESFPLTVTSAQKNPTAFYLCASSIQGWGRGNQPQHFGDGTRLSIL.